This T cell receptor (beta chain) is from a study of blood T cell repertoires in COVID-19. Study-wide background: Acute and convalescent COVID-19 specimens originated in the United States, Italy and Spain.

Original handling: Counts of nucleated cells, estimated from reference gene primer amplification, were obtained. Repertoires were generated with immunoSEQ multiplex PCR, while TCRdb's copy carries only in-frame clones and drops some. From that table come the V and J calls and clone size; the DNA was used to work out D and trimming. The profile covers more than 200,000 clones, with 88% appearing a single time and 0.72% taken by the ten largest. The sample comprised peripheral blood. This sequence was found in a man aged 40-49 years with acute or convalescent COVID-19.

CDR3 sequence: CASSLVGAANQETQYF. CDR3 sequence (DNA): TGTGCCAGCAGCTTAGTTGGGGCAGCCAACCAAGAGACCCAGTACTTC. V is TRBV7-9 and J is TRBJ2-5, with D possibly TRBD1 on 5 matching bases. The V end was cut by 1 base, the J end by 0 bases, with 12 bases between. CDR3 length equals 16 residues. Germline values: CDR1 SEHNR, CDR2 FQNEAQ (reference sequence).